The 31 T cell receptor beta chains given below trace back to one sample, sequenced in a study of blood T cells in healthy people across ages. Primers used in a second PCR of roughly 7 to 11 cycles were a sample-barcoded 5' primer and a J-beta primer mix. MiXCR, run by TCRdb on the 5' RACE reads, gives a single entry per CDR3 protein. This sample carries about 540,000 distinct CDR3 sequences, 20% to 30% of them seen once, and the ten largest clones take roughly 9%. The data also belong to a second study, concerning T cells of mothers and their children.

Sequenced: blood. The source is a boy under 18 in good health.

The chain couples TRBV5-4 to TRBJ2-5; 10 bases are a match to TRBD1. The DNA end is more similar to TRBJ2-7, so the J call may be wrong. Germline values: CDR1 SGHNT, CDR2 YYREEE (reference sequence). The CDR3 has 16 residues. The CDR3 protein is CASSPDAGTGVYEQYF. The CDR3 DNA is TGTGCCAGCAGCCCTGACGCCGGGACAGGGGTCTACGAGCAGTACTTC.

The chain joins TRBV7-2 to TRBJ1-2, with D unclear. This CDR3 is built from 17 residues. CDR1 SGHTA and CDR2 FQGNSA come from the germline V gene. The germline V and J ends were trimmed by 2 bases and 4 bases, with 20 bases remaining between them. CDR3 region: CASSLPYALGLIYGYTF. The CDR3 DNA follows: TGTGCCAGCAGCTTACCCTACGCTCTGGGTTTGATCTATGGCTACACCTTC.

The CDR3 DNA is TGTGCCAGCAGCGCCCCAGGCCCTAGTATCTATGGCTACACCTTC. This encodes CASSAPGPSIYGYTF. The chain is built from TRBV7-2 and TRBJ1-2, with unresolved D. The CDR3 totals 15 residues. V was shortened by 5 bases and J by 4 bases, with 17 bases between the two germline ends. Germline-derived CDR1 and CDR2 are SGHTA and FQGNSA.

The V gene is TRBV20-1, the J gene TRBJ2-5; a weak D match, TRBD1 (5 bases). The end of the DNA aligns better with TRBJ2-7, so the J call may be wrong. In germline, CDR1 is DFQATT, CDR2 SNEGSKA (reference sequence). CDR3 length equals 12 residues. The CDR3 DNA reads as TGCAGTGCTCCGATTCAGGGTTACGAGCAGTACTTC. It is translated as CSAPIQGYEQYF.

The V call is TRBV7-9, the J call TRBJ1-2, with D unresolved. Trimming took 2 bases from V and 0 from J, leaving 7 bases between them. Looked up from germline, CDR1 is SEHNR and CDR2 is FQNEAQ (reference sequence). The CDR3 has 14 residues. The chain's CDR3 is CASSLSRTNYGYTF. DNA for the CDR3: TGTGCCAGCAGCTTAAGCAGAACTAACTATGGCTACACCTTC.

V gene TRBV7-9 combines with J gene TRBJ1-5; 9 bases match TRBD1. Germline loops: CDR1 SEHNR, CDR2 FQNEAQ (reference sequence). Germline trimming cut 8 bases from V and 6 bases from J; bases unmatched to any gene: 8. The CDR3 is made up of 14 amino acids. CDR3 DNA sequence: TGTGCCAGCGTGCGGACAGGGGATGCTCAGCCCCAGCATTTT. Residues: CASVRTGDAQPQHF.

DNA for the CDR3: TGCGCCAGCAGCCAAGATCAAGGGACCGTGAATGAAAAACTGTTTTTT. It yields the protein CASSQDQGTVNEKLFF. The rearrangement joins TRBV4-3 to TRBJ1-4, with a weak D call TRBD1 (5 bases). This CDR3 region has 16 residues. V dropped 0 bases and J dropped 5 bases, with 13 bases sitting between them. Germline CDR1 LGHNA, CDR2 YSLEER.

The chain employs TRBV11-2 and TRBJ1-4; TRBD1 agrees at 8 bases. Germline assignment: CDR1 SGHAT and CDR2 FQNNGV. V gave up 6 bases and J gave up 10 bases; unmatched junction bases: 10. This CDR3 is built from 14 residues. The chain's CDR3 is CASRSDREWGKLFF. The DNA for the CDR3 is TGTGCCAGCAGGTCGGACAGGGAATGGGGAAAACTGTTTTTT.

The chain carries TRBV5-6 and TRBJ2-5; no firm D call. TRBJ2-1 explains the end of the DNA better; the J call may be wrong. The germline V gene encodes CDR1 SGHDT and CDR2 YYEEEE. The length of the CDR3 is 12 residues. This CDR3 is CASSKPDGSQFF. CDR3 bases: TGTGCCAGCAGTAAACCCGACGGCTCCCAGTTCTTC.

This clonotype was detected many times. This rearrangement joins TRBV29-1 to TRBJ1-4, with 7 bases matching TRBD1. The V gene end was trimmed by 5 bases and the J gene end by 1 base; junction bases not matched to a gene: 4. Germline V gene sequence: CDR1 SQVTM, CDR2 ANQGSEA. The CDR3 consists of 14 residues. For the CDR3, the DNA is TGCAGCGTTCCAGCAGGGGGAACTAATGAAAAACTGTTTTTT. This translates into CSVPAGGTNEKLFF.

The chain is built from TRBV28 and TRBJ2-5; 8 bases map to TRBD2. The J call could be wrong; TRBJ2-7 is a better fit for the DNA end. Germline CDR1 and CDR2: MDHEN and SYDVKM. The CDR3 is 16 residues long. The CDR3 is CASSSNSGTRAYEQYF. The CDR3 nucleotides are TGTGCCAGCAGTTCTAACTCCGGGACTAGGGCCTACGAGCAGTACTTC.

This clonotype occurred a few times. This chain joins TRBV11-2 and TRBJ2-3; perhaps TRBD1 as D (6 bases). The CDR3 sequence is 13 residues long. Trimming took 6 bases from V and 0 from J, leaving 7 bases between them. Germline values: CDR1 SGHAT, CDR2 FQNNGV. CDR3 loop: CASRDSSTDTQYF. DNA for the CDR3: TGTGCCAGCAGGGACAGCAGCACAGATACGCAGTATTTT.

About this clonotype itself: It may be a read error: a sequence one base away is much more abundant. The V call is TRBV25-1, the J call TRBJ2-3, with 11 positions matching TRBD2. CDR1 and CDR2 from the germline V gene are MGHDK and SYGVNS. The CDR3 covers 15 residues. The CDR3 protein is CASGELAGETDTQYF. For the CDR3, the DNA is TGTGCCAGCGGTGAACTAGCGGGAGAGACAGATACGCAGTATTTT.

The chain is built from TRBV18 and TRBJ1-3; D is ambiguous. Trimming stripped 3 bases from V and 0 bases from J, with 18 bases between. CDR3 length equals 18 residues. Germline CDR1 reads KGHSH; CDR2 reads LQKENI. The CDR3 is CASSPLNDFRSSGNTIYF. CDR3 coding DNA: TGTGCCAGCTCACCTCTCAACGATTTTAGAAGCTCTGGAAACACCATATATTTT. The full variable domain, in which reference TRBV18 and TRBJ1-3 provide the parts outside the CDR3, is NAGVMQNPRHLVRRRGQEARLRCSPMKGHSHVYWYRQLPEEGLKFMVYLQKENIIDESGMPKERFSAEFPKEGPSILRIQQVVRGDSAAYFCASSPLNDFRSSGNTIYFGEGSWLTVV.

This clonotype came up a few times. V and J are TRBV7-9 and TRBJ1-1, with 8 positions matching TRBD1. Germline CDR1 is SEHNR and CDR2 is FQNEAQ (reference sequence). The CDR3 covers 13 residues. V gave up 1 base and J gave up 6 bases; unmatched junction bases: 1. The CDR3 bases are TGTGCCAGCAGCTTAGAGGACAGGGCTGAAGCTTTCTTT. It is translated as CASSLEDRAEAFF.

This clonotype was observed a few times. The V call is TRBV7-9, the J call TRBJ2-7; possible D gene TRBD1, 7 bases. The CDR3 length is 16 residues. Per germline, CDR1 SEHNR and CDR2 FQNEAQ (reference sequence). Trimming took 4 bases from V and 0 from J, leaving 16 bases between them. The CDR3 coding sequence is TGTGCCAGCAGCTCATCAGTGCAGGGGGGCTCCTACGAGCAGTACTTC. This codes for CASSSSVQGGSYEQYF.

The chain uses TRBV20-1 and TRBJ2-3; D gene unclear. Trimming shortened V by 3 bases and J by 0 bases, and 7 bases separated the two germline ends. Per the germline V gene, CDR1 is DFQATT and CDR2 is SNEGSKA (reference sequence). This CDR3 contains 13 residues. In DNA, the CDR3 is TGCAGTGCTAGTGACGGAAGCACAGATACGCAGTATTTT. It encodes CSASDGSTDTQYF.

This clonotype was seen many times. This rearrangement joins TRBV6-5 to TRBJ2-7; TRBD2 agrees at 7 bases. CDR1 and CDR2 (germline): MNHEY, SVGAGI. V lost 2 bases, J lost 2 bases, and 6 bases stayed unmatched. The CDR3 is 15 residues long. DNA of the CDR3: TGTGCCAGCAGTTACGCGGGGACTACAACCTACGAGCAGTACTTC. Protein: CASSYAGTTTYEQYF.

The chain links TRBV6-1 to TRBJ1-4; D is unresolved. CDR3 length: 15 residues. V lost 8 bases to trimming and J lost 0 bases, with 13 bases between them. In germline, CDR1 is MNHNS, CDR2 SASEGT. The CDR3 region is CASAPWTSTNEKLFF. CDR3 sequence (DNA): TGTGCCAGCGCGCCTTGGACTTCAACTAATGAAAAACTGTTTTTT.

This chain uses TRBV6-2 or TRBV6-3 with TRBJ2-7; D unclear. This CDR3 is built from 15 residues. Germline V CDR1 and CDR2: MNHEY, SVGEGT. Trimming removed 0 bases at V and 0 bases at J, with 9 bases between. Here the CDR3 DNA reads TGTGCCAGCAGTTACTCTGTGGGGTACTCCTACGAGCAGTACTTC. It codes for CASSYSVGYSYEQYF.

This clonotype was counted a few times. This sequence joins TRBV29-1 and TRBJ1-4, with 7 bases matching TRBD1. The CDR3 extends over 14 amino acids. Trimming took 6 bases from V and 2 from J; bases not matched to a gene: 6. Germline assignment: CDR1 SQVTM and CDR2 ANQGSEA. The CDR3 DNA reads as TGCAGCGTGTGGCAGGGGGAGACTAATGAAAAACTGTTTTTT. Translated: CSVWQGETNEKLFF.

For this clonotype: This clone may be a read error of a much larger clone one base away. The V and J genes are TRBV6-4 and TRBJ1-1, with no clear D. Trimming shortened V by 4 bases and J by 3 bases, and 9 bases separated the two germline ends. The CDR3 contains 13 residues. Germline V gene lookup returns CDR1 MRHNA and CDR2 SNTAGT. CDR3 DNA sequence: TGTGCCAGCAGTGGTTCGGGTCACACTGAAGCTTTCTTT. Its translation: CASSGSGHTEAFF.

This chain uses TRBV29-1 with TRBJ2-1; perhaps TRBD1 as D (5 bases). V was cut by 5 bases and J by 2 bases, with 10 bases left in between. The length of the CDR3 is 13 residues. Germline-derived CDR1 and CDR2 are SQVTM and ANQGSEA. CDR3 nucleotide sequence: TGCAGCGTTCGTCGGACACCCTACAATGAGCAGTTCTTC. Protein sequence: CSVRRTPYNEQFF.

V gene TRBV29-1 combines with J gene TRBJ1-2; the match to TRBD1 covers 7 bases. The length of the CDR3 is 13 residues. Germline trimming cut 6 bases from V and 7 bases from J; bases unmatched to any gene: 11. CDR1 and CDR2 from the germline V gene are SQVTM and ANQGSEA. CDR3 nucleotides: TGCAGCGTCCCCTCCGACAGGGTGGGTGGCTACACCTTC. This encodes CSVPSDRVGGYTF.

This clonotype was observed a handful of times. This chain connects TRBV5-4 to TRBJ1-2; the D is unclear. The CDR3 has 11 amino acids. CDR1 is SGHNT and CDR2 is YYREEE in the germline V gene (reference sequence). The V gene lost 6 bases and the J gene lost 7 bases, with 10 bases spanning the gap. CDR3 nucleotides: TGTGCCAGCAACTCGGGGTCTGGCTACACCTTC. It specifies CASNSGSGYTF.

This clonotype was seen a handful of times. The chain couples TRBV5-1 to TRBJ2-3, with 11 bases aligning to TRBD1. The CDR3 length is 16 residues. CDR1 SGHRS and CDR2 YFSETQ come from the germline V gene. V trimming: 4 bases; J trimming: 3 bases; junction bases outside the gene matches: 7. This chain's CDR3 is CASSRRGQGGTDTQYF. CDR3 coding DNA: TGCGCCAGCAGCCGAAGGGGACAGGGGGGAACAGATACGCAGTATTTT.

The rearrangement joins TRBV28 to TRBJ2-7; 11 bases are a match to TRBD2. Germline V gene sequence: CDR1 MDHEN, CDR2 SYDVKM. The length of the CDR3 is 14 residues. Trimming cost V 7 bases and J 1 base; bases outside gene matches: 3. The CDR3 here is CASNRLAGSYEQYF. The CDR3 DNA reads TGTGCCAGCAATCGACTAGCGGGGTCCTACGAGCAGTACTTC.

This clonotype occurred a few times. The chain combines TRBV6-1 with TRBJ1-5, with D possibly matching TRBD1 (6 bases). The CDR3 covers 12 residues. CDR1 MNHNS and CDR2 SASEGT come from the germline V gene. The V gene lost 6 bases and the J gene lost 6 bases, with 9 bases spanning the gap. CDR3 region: CASRRGVQPQHF. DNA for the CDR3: TGTGCCAGCAGGAGGGGGGTTCAGCCCCAGCATTTT.

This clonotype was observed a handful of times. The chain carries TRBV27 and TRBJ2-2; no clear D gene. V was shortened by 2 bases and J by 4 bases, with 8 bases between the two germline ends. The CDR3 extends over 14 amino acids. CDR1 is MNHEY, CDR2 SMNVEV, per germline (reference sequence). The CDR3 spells CASSLNRATGELFF. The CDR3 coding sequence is TGTGCCAGCAGTTTAAACAGAGCCACCGGGGAGCTGTTTTTT.

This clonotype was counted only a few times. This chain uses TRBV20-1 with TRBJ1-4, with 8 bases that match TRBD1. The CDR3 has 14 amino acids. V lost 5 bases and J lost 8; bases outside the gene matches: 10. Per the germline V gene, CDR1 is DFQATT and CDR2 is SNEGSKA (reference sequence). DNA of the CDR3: TGCAGTGCTTTATTAACAGGGGGGAGGGAAAAACTGTTTTTT. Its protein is CSALLTGGREKLFF.

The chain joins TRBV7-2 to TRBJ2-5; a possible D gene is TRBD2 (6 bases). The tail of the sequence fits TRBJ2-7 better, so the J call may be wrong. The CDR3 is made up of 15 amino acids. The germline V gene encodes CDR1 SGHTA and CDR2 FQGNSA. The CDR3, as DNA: TGTGCCAGCAGCACATGGGGCGGGACGTCCTACGAGCAGTACTTC. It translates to CASSTWGGTSYEQYF.